This TCR beta chain was found in a study of beta chain features in type 1 diabetes. Overall study results and limits: Shorter TCRB CDR3s, moderately but significantly so, marked every one of the four CD4+ subsets in Type 1 diabetes patients. The naive, central memory and Treg TCRB repertoires of patients appeared to be more similar to one another than those of healthy donors. Resolution of whether HLA type affects TCRB rearrangement was not achieved here.

The germline CDR1 and CDR2 sequences are MNHNY and SVGAGI (reference sequence). This CDR3 has 13 residues. Trimming stripped 6 bases from V and 7 bases from J, with 15 bases between. Concerning this clone: Its matching antigen is unknown.

It was one heparinised blood draw, averaging around 100 mL, that each donor gave. Reverse transcribing all isolated RNA meant expressed TCRB transcripts were sequenced. Approximately 3.7 million reads per sample on average were obtained from naive, central memory and regulatory T cell samples. The table came from immunoSEQ multiplex PCR; TCRdb's copy has only in-frame clones and leaves some out. In the table there are 250,000 to 350,000 clones, around 15% of which are singletons. The chain couples TRBV6-6 to TRBJ2-5; no reliable D call. Sequencing was carried out using naive CD4+ T cells from blood. The TCR sequence derives from a man aged 25 to 40 with type 1 diabetes. This CDR3 is CASSTVGPGTQYF. CDR3 coding DNA: TGTGCCAGCAGCACCGTTGGTCCGGGGACCCAGTACTTC.